What follows describes a single TCR beta chain. Its target is unknown. The sample originates from a study of CD8 T cells in ankylosing spondylitis. Study conclusions and caveats: Ankylosing spondylitis blood appeared to carry a characteristic TCR beta motif of several highly homologous variants.

TCRdb redid the calling of the 5' RACE reads with MiXCR, one entry per CDR3 protein. Here the sample spans roughly 350,000 distinct CDR3 sequences, 7.5% to 9% being singletons. There are 16 residues in the CDR3. Germline loops: CDR1 SGHRS, CDR2 YFSETQ. The V segment lost 5 bases and the J segment 6 bases; nucleotides outside the gene matches: 13. The source is a male donor with ankylosing spondylitis. This chain links TRBV5-1 with TRBJ2-2; 7 nucleotides align to TRBD2. The sequenced sample was blood, either unsorted or a sorted T cell fraction (not recorded which). The CDR3 sequence is CASRGGSETPPGELFF. The CDR3 region has the DNA TGCGCCAGCAGGGGAGGGTCCGAGACACCACCCGGGGAGCTGTTTTTT.